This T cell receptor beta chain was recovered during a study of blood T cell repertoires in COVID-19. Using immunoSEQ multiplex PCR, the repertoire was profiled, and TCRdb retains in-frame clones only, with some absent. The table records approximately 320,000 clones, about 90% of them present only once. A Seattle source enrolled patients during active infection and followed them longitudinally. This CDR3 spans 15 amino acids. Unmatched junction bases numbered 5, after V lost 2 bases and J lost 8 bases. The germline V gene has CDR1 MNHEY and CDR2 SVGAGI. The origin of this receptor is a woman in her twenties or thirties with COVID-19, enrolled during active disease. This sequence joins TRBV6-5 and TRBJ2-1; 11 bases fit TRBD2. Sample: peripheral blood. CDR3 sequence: CASSYAGTSGYEQFF. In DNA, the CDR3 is TGTGCCAGCAGTTACGCCGGGACTAGCGGCTATGAGCAGTTCTTC.